Listed here are 20 T cell receptor beta chains from one sample, sequenced in a study of Ad26.COV2.S vaccination and SARS-CoV-2 variants. Treatment noted: about 20 received Ad26.COV2.S at low or high dose, single or two shots; five or six received placebo; per-sample allocation not given. Sampling was performed 63 days after the first vaccine or placebo injection. Profiling relied on immunoSEQ multiplex PCR, and the TCRdb table lists in-frame clones only, not all of them. This sample yields fewer than 500,000 clones, of which 80% to 95% are seen a single time; 4.3% belongs to the top ten. The starting material was peripheral blood, obtained in a trial of Ad26.COV2.S vaccine versus placebo. The receptors stem from a person between 18 and 60 years old who received the Ad26.COV2.S COVID-19 vaccine or a placebo.

This chain uses TRBV2 with TRBJ2-3, with D possibly TRBD2 on 6 matching bases. V shed 5 bases and J shed 1 base, with 10 bases lying between them. Germline CDR1 SNHLY, CDR2 FYNNEI. CDR3 length equals 14 residues. This chain's CDR3 is CASSRREGTDTQYF. CDR3 bases: TGTGCCAGCAGTAGGAGGGAGGGCACAGATACGCAGTATTTT.

The chain employs TRBV6-2 or TRBV6-3 and TRBJ2-1; no firm D call. Trimming removed 0 bases from V and 4 bases from J, with 13 bases in between. Germline assignment: CDR1 MNHEY and CDR2 SVGEGT. This CDR3 contains 16 residues. The CDR3 nucleotides read TGTGCCAGCAGTTACTCGAGAGAGCCCATTTACAATGAGCAGTTCTTC. This encodes CASSYSREPIYNEQFF.

This sequence joins TRBV28 and TRBJ1-1; D call uncertain. The V end was cut by 8 bases, the J end by 1 base, with 8 bases between. The germline V gene has CDR1 MDHEN and CDR2 SYDVKM. The CDR3 is made up of 12 amino acids. CDR3 in amino acids: CASSSGNTEAFF. DNA of the CDR3: TGTGCCAGCTCTTCGGGGAACACTGAAGCTTTCTTT.

This clone was seen just once. The chain has TRBV3-1 (or the pseudogene TRBV3-2) and TRBJ2-4, with 12 bases identical to TRBD2. There are 20 residues in the CDR3. The J segment lost 1 base and the V segment lost 3 bases, leaving 13 bases of the junction unmatched. Germline values: CDR1 LGHDT, CDR2 YNNKEL (reference sequence). The CDR3 loop is CASSQHGTSGSPEAKNIQYF. CDR3 in DNA: TGTGCCAGCAGCCAGCATGGGACTAGCGGGTCGCCGGAGGCCAAAAACATTCAGTACTTC.

The V gene is TRBV9, the J gene TRBJ2-1; 12 nucleotides align to TRBD2. The V and J ends lost 4 bases and 8 bases, in that order; junction bases with no gene match: 7. Germline values: CDR1 SGDLS, CDR2 YYNGEE. CDR3 length: 15 residues. The CDR3 sequence is CASSSKASGRDEQFF. As DNA, the CDR3 is TGTGCCAGCAGCTCGAAGGCTAGCGGGAGGGATGAGCAGTTCTTC.

Note on this clone: At the DNA level, this CDR3 is encoded by other sequences in the same sample as well. The V gene is TRBV7-3, the J gene TRBJ2-5; D is unclear. Germline loops: CDR1 SGHTA, CDR2 FQGTGA. The CDR3 is 13 residues long. V lost 5 bases and J 5 bases, leaving 12 bases between the germline ends. In nucleotides, the CDR3 is TGTGCCAGCAGCCGAAGCAACGGGGAGACCCAGTACTTC. The encoded protein is CASSRSNGETQYF.

The chain links TRBV27 to TRBJ2-6; a possible D gene is TRBD2 (5 bases). Trimming took 4 bases from V and 1 from J, leaving 17 bases between them. Germline CDR1 MNHEY, CDR2 SMNVEV (reference sequence). The CDR3 length is 18 residues. CDR3 sequence: CASSSPRGRGSGANVLTF. In DNA form, the CDR3 reads TGTGCCAGCAGTTCACCACGGGGTCGGGGATCTGGGGCCAACGTCCTGACTTTC.

V and J are TRBV12-3 or TRBV12-4 and TRBJ1-5; no definite D call. Between the trimmed V and J ends, which lost 4 bases and 4 bases, there was a span of 8 bases. The CDR3 length is 13 residues. The CDR3 here is CASSSEANQPQHF. Written as DNA, the CDR3 is TGTGCCAGCAGTTCGGAGGCGAATCAGCCCCAGCATTTT.

The chain has TRBV4-3 and TRBJ2-1; 9 bases align to TRBD2. Germline V CDR1 and CDR2: LGHNA, YSLEER. The CDR3 is 14 amino acids. The junction had 3 bases not matched to a gene; V was cut back by 4 bases and J by 5 bases. CDR3: CASSLRTSDNEQFF. CDR3 coding DNA: TGCGCCAGCAGCCTCCGGACTAGCGACAATGAGCAGTTCTTC.

The chain is built from TRBV7-9 and TRBJ1-2, with 9 bases identical to TRBD1. V lost 5 bases to trimming and J lost 4 bases; unmatched junction nucleotides: 14. The CDR3 totals 17 residues. Germline V gene lookup returns CDR1 SEHNR and CDR2 FQNEAQ (reference sequence). The CDR3 DNA reads TGTGCCAGCAGCCAGGTCCCGGGACAGGGTTACGGCTATGGCTACACCTTC. It is translated as CASSQVPGQGYGYGYTF.

The chain carries TRBV28 and TRBJ1-4; a weak D match, TRBD1 (6 bases). The length of the CDR3 is 16 residues. The ends were cut back, 6 bases at V and 5 bases at J, with 19 bases in the middle. CDR1 and CDR2 from the germline V gene are MDHEN and SYDVKM. The CDR3 DNA sequence: TGTGCCAGCAGCCTAGTTAACAGGGCCTCCAATGAAAAACTGTTTTTT. This translates into CASSLVNRASNEKLFF.

V is TRBV10-3 and J is TRBJ2-1, with 8 bases fitting TRBD1. This CDR3 is 17 amino acids long. Germline V lookup: CDR1 ENHRY, CDR2 SYGVKD. The trim removed 4 bases at V and 6 bases at J, leaving 14 bases unmatched. The CDR3 sequence: CAISAVKGQALVNEQFF. CDR3 bases: TGTGCCATCAGTGCGGTAAAGGGACAGGCCCTCGTCAATGAGCAGTTCTTC.

This chain connects TRBV29-1 to TRBJ2-3, with 9 positions matching TRBD2. This CDR3 comprises 15 residues. CDR1 SQVTM and CDR2 ANQGSEA come from the germline V gene. V lost 3 bases, J lost 6 bases, and 10 bases stayed unmatched. Written as DNA, the CDR3 is TGCAGCGTTGATATTGGCGGGAGGGCATCCGATACGCAGTATTTT. Translation gives CSVDIGGRASDTQYF.

This clone was detected a few times. The chain combines TRBV9 with TRBJ2-5; perhaps D is TRBD1 or TRBD2 (5 bases each). Between the trimmed V and J ends, which lost 3 bases and 5 bases, there was a span of 17 bases. Germline-derived CDR1 and CDR2 are SGDLS and YYNGEE. The CDR3 covers 15 residues. The CDR3 is CASSGGWGTAETQYF. CDR3 bases: TGTGCCAGCAGCGGCGGGTGGGGCACGGCCGAGACCCAGTACTTC.

This chain links TRBV29-1 with TRBJ2-1; D gene unclear. Trimming removed 7 bases from V and 4 bases from J, with 5 bases in between. The germline gives CDR1 SQVTM, CDR2 ANQGSEA. There are 10 residues in the CDR3. In DNA, the CDR3 is TGCAGCGCCGGTTACAATGAGCAGTTCTTC. Residues: CSAGYNEQFF.

This chain joins TRBV5-1 and TRBJ2-7; weak D call: TRBD2 (6 bases). Germline-derived CDR1 and CDR2 are SGHRS and YFSETQ. V was clipped by 0 bases and J by 1 base, with 14 bases between them. CDR3 length: 16 amino acids. CDR3 in DNA: TGCGCCAGCAGCTTGGGGGCTAGCGCATCTTCCTACGAGCAGTACTTC. It yields the protein CASSLGASASSYEQYF.

V is TRBV29-1 and J is TRBJ2-7; weak D call: TRBD1 (6 bases). Trimming shortened V by 6 bases and J by 4 bases, and 16 bases separated the two germline ends. This CDR3 has 13 residues. Germline V gives CDR1 SQVTM, CDR2 ANQGSEA. This CDR3 reads CSVLGSGQYEQYF. The DNA of the CDR3 is TGCAGCGTCCTCGGTTCAGGACAGTACGAGCAGTACTTC.

This chain connects TRBV27 to TRBJ2-7; 8 bases fit TRBD2. The CDR3 has 14 amino acids. Germline V gene sequence: CDR1 MNHEY, CDR2 SMNVEV (reference sequence). Germline trimming cut 5 bases from V and 3 bases from J; bases unmatched to any gene: 6. The DNA of the CDR3 is TGTGCCAGCAGTCAAGCGGGAGTTGGCTACGAGCAGTACTTC. It translates to CASSQAGVGYEQYF.

CDR3 nucleotide sequence: TGTGCCAGCGGGACAGGGGTTAACTCTGGGGCCAACGTCCTGACTTTC. Its translation is CASGTGVNSGANVLTF. This sequence joins TRBV9 and TRBJ2-6; 10 positions agree with TRBD1. With 7 bases clipped from V and 0 bases from J, the junction kept 4 bases outside the gene matches. Germline CDR1 reads SGDLS; CDR2 reads YYNGEE. The CDR3 extends over 16 amino acids.

This rearrangement joins TRBV29-1 to TRBJ2-1; 7 nucleotides agree with TRBD1. V dropped 5 bases and J dropped 8; count of bases not matched to a gene: 9. Per germline, CDR1 SQVTM and CDR2 ANQGSEA. This CDR3 region has 13 residues. This CDR3 is CSVIGGPSDEQFF. CDR3 DNA: TGCAGCGTTATAGGGGGCCCGAGCGATGAGCAGTTCTTC.